The source of this T cell receptor beta chain is a study of T cell changes during pregnancy in multiple sclerosis. Turning to this clone: This sample includes further DNA sequences coding for the same CDR3.

V was clipped by 3 bases and J by 1 base, with 6 bases between them. Looked up from germline, CDR1 is SGHTA and CDR2 is FQGNSA. The CDR3 totals 13 residues. Assay: immunoSEQ multiplex PCR; the TCRdb copy retains only in-frame clones and omits some. Here the sample spans some 60,000 clones, approximately 91% being singletons. Sequencing used peripheral blood, obtained after pregnancy. This chain joins TRBV7-2 and TRBJ2-5; TRBD2 might be the D (6 bases). This TCR derives from a female donor with multiple sclerosis, enrolled in a pregnancy study. The CDR3 DNA reads TGTGCCAGCAGCTTCGGGGGCCAAGAGACCCAGTACTTC. The encoded protein is CASSFGGQETQYF.